The 17 T cell receptor beta chains below come from one sample, sequenced in a study of response to subunit inactivated influenza vaccine. MiXCR, applied by TCRdb to the RT-PCR reads, yields one record per CDR3 protein. In the table there are 650,000 to 700,000 distinct CDR3 sequences, roughly 14% of which are singletons. The sequenced sample was PBMCs from blood, obtained roughly 13 days after vaccination. The receptors shown here come from a man between 50 and 59 years old who received an inactivated influenza vaccine.

This clonotype was observed a handful of times. The rearrangement links TRBV20-1 to TRBJ2-3; D might be TRBD2 (6 bases). The V end was cut by 2 bases, the J end by 0 bases, with 9 bases between. Germline-derived CDR1 and CDR2 are DFQATT and SNEGSKA (reference sequence). CDR3 size: 14 residues. CDR3 amino acids: CSARPSGSTDTQYF. The DNA for the CDR3 is TGCAGTGCTAGACCCAGCGGGAGCACAGATACGCAGTATTTT.

The chain uses TRBV5-1 and TRBJ1-4; 9 bases are shared with TRBD1. CDR3 length: 14 amino acids. Unmatched junction bases numbered 5, after V lost 4 bases and J lost 7 bases. CDR1 is SGHRS, CDR2 YFSETQ, per germline. DNA for the CDR3: TGCGCCAGCAGCCAGGGACAGGGACTTGAAAAACTGTTTTTT. This sequence encodes CASSQGQGLEKLFF.

This clonotype was counted between two and nine times. The chain employs TRBV18 and TRBJ1-1; 7 bases align to TRBD1. This CDR3 spans 14 amino acids. Germline trimming cut 6 bases from V and 0 bases from J; bases unmatched to any gene: 4. CDR1 is KGHSH and CDR2 is LQKENI in the germline V gene. The CDR3 loop reads CASSTQGMNTEAFF. For the CDR3, the DNA is TGTGCCAGCTCGACACAGGGGATGAACACTGAAGCTTTCTTT.

This clonotype turned up a few times. The chain is built from TRBV7-2 and TRBJ2-5, with a tentative D call TRBD2 (6 bases). Germline values: CDR1 SGHTA, CDR2 FQGNSA. The CDR3 contains 15 residues. V shed 5 bases and J shed 4 bases, with 17 bases lying between them. The CDR3, as DNA: TGTGCCAGCAGCCCCCTGTTTGGGGGAGGAGAGACCCAGTACTTC. Residues: CASSPLFGGGETQYF.

This clonotype was seen only a few times. V and J are TRBV7-9 and TRBJ2-5, with 8 bases identical to TRBD1. The CDR3 is 14 residues long. Looked up from germline, CDR1 is SEHNR and CDR2 is FQNEAQ (reference sequence). After removal of 5 bases from V and 4 bases from J, the junction contained 6 bases not matched to a gene. In DNA form, the CDR3 reads TGTGCCAGCAGCCAAACCGACAGGGGAGAGACCCAGTACTTC. It encodes CASSQTDRGETQYF.

This chain joins TRBV4-3 and TRBJ1-6; D not resolved. Germline assignment: CDR1 LGHNA and CDR2 YSLEER. Trimming left V 0 bases short and J 9 bases short, with 18 bases between. The CDR3 totals 17 residues. CDR3 sequence: CASSQDWGIRAGSPLHF. The DNA for the CDR3 is TGCGCCAGCAGCCAAGACTGGGGTATCCGTGCTGGTTCACCCCTCCACTTT.

On this clonotype: With a much larger clone just one base away, this may be a read error. CDR3 amino acids: CASTTGSTDTQYF. The CDR3 region has the DNA TGTGCCAGCACGACAGGGAGCACAGATACGCAGTATTTT. This chain links TRBV25-1 with TRBJ2-3; 7 bases match TRBD1. The V gene end was trimmed by 7 bases and the J gene end by 0 bases; junction bases not matched to a gene: 1. CDR1 and CDR2 from the germline V gene are MGHDK and SYGVNS. The CDR3 consists of 13 residues.

Here the CDR3 reads CASSEEGARAKNIQYF. CDR3 nucleotide sequence: TGTGCCAGCAGTGAAGAGGGGGCGCGGGCCAAAAACATTCAGTACTTC. This chain joins TRBV2 and TRBJ2-4, with 7 bases aligning to TRBD1. Germline V gene lookup returns CDR1 SNHLY and CDR2 FYNNEI. This CDR3 region has 16 residues. The V and J ends lost 1 base and 1 base, in that order; junction bases with no gene match: 4.

The chain recombines TRBV3-1 with TRBJ2-7; maybe TRBD2 (6 bases). CDR1 is LGHDT, CDR2 YNNKEL, per germline (reference sequence). V was shortened by 1 base and J by 4 bases, with 14 bases between the two germline ends. The CDR3 totals 15 residues. The DNA for the CDR3 is TGTGCCAGCAGCCAAGGAGCGGCGGGGCAATACGAGCAGTACTTC. Protein: CASSQGAAGQYEQYF.

V and J are TRBV3-1 and TRBJ2-7; tentative D call: TRBD1 (5 bases). Trimming left V 1 base short and J 5 bases short, with 18 bases between. The CDR3 is made up of 16 amino acids. CDR1 LGHDT and CDR2 YNNKEL come from the germline V gene (reference sequence). The CDR3 nucleotides read TGTGCCAGCAGCCAAGTGACCCTCAGGGCTTTCCACGAGCAGTACTTC. Amino acid sequence: CASSQVTLRAFHEQYF.

This clonotype has a handful of counts. This rearrangement joins TRBV6-1 to TRBJ2-3; 11 bases match TRBD2. The CDR3 consists of 17 residues. CDR1 MNHNS and CDR2 SASEGT come from the germline V gene. J lost 0 bases, V lost 6 bases, and 8 bases had no gene match. CDR3 in amino acids: CASRITSGGGSTDTQYF. The CDR3 DNA reads as TGTGCCAGCAGGATAACTAGCGGGGGTGGGAGCACAGATACGCAGTATTTT.

The sample holds a few counts of this clonotype. The rearrangement joins TRBV4-1 to TRBJ1-4; no firm D call. The CDR3 runs 14 residues. Germline CDR1 is MGHRA and CDR2 is YSYEKL. V dropped 0 bases and J dropped 8 bases, with 10 bases sitting between them. This CDR3 reads CASSQDPRTEKLFF. In DNA, the CDR3 is TGCGCCAGCAGCCAAGATCCCAGGACGGAAAAACTGTTTTTT.

The rearrangement uses TRBV20-1 and TRBJ2-7; D is possibly TRBD1 (5 bases). V dropped 0 bases and J dropped 3 bases, with 12 bases sitting between them. The length of the CDR3 is 14 residues. CDR1 DFQATT and CDR2 SNEGSKA come from the germline V gene (reference sequence). This CDR3 is CSARDRTGNYEQYF. The CDR3 DNA follows: TGCAGTGCTAGAGATCGAACAGGAAACTACGAGCAGTACTTC.

This chain uses TRBV7-9 with TRBJ1-2, with D possibly being TRBD1 (5 bases). V was clipped by 5 bases and J by 6 bases, with 19 bases between them. In germline, CDR1 is SEHNR, CDR2 FQNEAQ (reference sequence). The CDR3 loop spans 15 amino acids. The CDR3 bases are TGTGCCAGCAGCCCGAGCGCAGGGTATGGGGATGGCTACACCTTC. Protein sequence: CASSPSAGYGDGYTF.

This clonotype was detected a few times. The chain is built from TRBV12-3 or TRBV12-4 and TRBJ2-7; possibly TRBD2 for D (5 bases). The germline V and J ends were trimmed by 3 bases and 4 bases, with 13 bases remaining between them. The CDR3 consists of 14 residues. The CDR3 sequence is CASSFYPGNYEQYF. The CDR3 DNA sequence: TGTGCCAGCAGTTTCTATCCGGGGAATTACGAGCAGTACTTC.

The CDR3 DNA reads as TGTGCCAGCAGCCACTACAGGAAGGGCACCGGGGAGCTGTTTTTT. Translated, it gives CASSHYRKGTGELFF. The V gene is TRBV3-1, the J gene TRBJ2-2; possible D gene TRBD1, 5 bases. The CDR3 is 15 residues long. From germline, CDR1 is LGHDT and CDR2 YNNKEL (reference sequence). V was trimmed by 3 bases and J by 4 bases, leaving 12 bases between them.

V and J are TRBV7-7 and TRBJ2-5; D gene ambiguous. CDR1 is SSHAT and CDR2 is FNYEAQ in the germline V gene (reference sequence). The CDR3 has 15 residues. V shed 1 base and J shed 2 bases, with 11 bases lying between them. Here the CDR3 DNA reads TGTGCCAGCAGCTTAGGAAGACAACCGCAAGAGACCCAGTACTTC. This encodes CASSLGRQPQETQYF.